The 14 T cell receptor beta chains given below trace back to one sample, sequenced in a study of response to subunit inactivated influenza vaccine. TCRdb independently ran MiXCR on the RT-PCR reads; one entry per CDR3 protein. The profile shows approximately 480,000 distinct CDR3 sequences, about 10% of them singletons. The sample here was PBMCs from blood, taken roughly 48 days after vaccination. Receptor source: a middle-aged man who received an inactivated influenza vaccine.

The chain combines TRBV6-2 or TRBV6-3 with TRBJ2-2; no clear D. This CDR3 has 15 amino acids. Germline V gene lookup returns CDR1 MNHEY and CDR2 SVGEGT. V was cut by 7 bases and J by 6 bases, with 18 bases left in between. CDR3 loop: CASTYSGSNSGELFF. The DNA for the CDR3 is TGTGCCAGCACCTATTCTGGGTCGAATTCCGGGGAGCTGTTTTTT.

This chain uses TRBV20-1 with TRBJ2-3; 15 bases align to TRBD2. V lost 2 bases, J lost 8 bases, and 11 bases stayed unmatched. The CDR3 spans 17 residues. Looked up from germline, CDR1 is DFQATT and CDR2 is SNEGSKA (reference sequence). The CDR3 sequence: CSARPRPGLAGGGTQYF. CDR3 nucleotides: TGCAGTGCTAGACCGCGCCCGGGACTAGCGGGAGGAGGTACGCAGTATTTT.

This clonotype was observed a few times. J is TRBJ1-3 and V is TRBV9, with no clear D. The V end was cut by 4 bases, the J end by 4 bases, with 9 bases between. The germline V gene has CDR1 SGDLS and CDR2 YYNGEE. The CDR3 is 13 amino acids. The CDR3 coding sequence is TGTGCCAGCAGCATGGGATGGGGAAACACCATATATTTT. Its translation is CASSMGWGNTIYF.

There are many counts of this clonotype. This chain uses TRBV10-3 with TRBJ2-7; 9 nucleotides agree with TRBD2. CDR3 size: 16 residues. Germline CDR1 and CDR2: ENHRY and SYGVKD. The trim removed 2 bases at V and 6 bases at J, leaving 11 bases unmatched. CDR3 DNA: TGTGCCATCAGTGAGGGGCTAGCGGGGTACCTCGGCGAGCAGTACTTC. Its protein product is CAISEGLAGYLGEQYF.

This clonotype was seen only a few times. This chain links TRBV10-1 with TRBJ2-7, with D hard to call. This CDR3 has 12 residues. V lost 3 bases, J lost 5 bases, and 8 bases lay in between. Germline CDR1 reads WNHNN; CDR2 reads SYGVQD (reference sequence). The CDR3 sequence: CASSDPNNEQYF. CDR3 in DNA: TGCGCCAGCAGTGACCCTAATAACGAGCAGTACTTC.

This clonotype appeared a few times. CDR3 sequence (DNA): TGTGCCAGCAGCTCATCAGGGGGACAGGGGAGGTCCGGCTACACCTTC. This encodes CASSSSGGQGRSGYTF. The chain combines TRBV7-9 with TRBJ1-2, with 10 positions matching TRBD1. The CDR3 sequence is 16 residues long. The germline gives CDR1 SEHNR, CDR2 FQNEAQ (reference sequence). Unmatched junction bases numbered 13, after V lost 4 bases and J lost 8 bases.

The gene calls are TRBV24-1 and TRBJ2-3; no reliable D call. Between the trimmed V and J ends, which lost 4 bases and 4 bases, there was a span of 14 bases. This CDR3 is 15 amino acids long. Germline loops: CDR1 KGHDR, CDR2 SFDVKD. CDR3 bases: TGTGCCACCAGTGACCCCGGACCGAAGGCAGATACGCAGTATTTT. It yields the protein CATSDPGPKADTQYF.

A few counts support this clonotype. The germline gene is not matched at one end of the junction; a read error may be the cause. The rearrangement uses TRBV12-3 or TRBV12-4 and TRBJ2-1; 10 nucleotides align to TRBD2. The CDR3 sequence is 16 residues long. CDR3 region: CASSVAGGRSYNEQFF. CDR3 nucleotide sequence: TGTGCCAGCAGTGTAGCGGGGGGCCGCTCCTACAATGAGCAGTTCTTC.

This clonotype was recorded a few times. The gene calls are TRBV4-3 and TRBJ2-2; D is unresolved. The length of the CDR3 is 14 residues. Germline loops: CDR1 LGHNA, CDR2 YSLEER. V lost 1 base to trimming and J lost 3 bases, with 6 bases between them. CDR3 protein: CASSQGPDTGELFF. In DNA form, the CDR3 reads TGCGCCAGCAGCCAAGGACCAGACACCGGGGAGCTGTTTTTT.

The chain joins TRBV20-1 to TRBJ2-3, with D perhaps matching TRBD1 or TRBD2 (5 bases each). The V end was cut by 3 bases, the J end by 2 bases, with 12 bases between. The CDR3 consists of 14 residues. Germline V gene lookup returns CDR1 DFQATT and CDR2 SNEGSKA (reference sequence). CDR3 sequence (DNA): TGCAGTGCTAGTGGGGGACGGCACACAGATACGCAGTATTTT. Translating gives CSASGGRHTDTQYF.

The chain uses TRBV5-5 and TRBJ1-2; a weak D match, TRBD1 (5 bases). The CDR3 sequence is 16 residues long. Trimming removed 0 bases from V and 2 bases from J, with 14 bases in between. The germline gives CDR1 SGHKS, CDR2 YYEKEE (reference sequence). The CDR3 DNA reads as TGTGCCAGCAGCTTGGACAGGACGACTCAAAACTATGGCTACACCTTC. This encodes CASSLDRTTQNYGYTF.

J is TRBJ1-6 and V is TRBV4-3; TRBD1 matches at 9 bases. V shed 8 bases, J shed 6 bases, and the junction held 2 bases outside the gene matches. The germline gives CDR1 LGHNA, CDR2 YSLEER. The CDR3 totals 13 residues. CDR3 sequence: CASGDRVNSPLHF. The CDR3 nucleotides read TGCGCCAGCGGGGACAGGGTTAATTCACCCCTCCACTTT.

In this sample, this clonotype turned up a few times. The J gene is TRBJ2-5, the V gene TRBV6-2 or TRBV6-3; 7 bases map to TRBD1. The CDR3 sequence is 16 residues long. Trimming cost V 2 bases and J 1 base; bases outside gene matches: 7. Germline V gives CDR1 MNHEY, CDR2 SVGEGT. The CDR3 sequence is CASSYRGRLIQETQYF. DNA for the CDR3: TGTGCCAGCAGTTACAGGGGGCGTCTTATCCAAGAGACCCAGTACTTC.

This clonotype was detected many times. This rearrangement joins TRBV12-3 or TRBV12-4 to TRBJ2-1; D not certain. The length of the CDR3 is 16 residues. V was trimmed by 6 bases and J by 0 bases, leaving 15 bases between them. This chain's CDR3 is CASRGLAASSYNEQFF. DNA for the CDR3: TGTGCCAGCAGGGGCCTGGCTGCGAGCTCCTACAATGAGCAGTTCTTC.